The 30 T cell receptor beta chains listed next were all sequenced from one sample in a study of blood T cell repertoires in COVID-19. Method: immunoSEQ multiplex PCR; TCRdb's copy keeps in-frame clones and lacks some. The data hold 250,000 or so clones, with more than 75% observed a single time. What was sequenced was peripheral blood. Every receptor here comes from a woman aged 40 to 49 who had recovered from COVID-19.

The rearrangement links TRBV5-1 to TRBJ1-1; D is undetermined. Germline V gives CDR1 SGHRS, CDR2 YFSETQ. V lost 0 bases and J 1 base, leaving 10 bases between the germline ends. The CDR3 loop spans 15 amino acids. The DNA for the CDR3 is TGCGCCAGCAGCTTGGTGGTCTCGGGGAACACTGAAGCTTTCTTT. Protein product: CASSLVVSGNTEAFF.

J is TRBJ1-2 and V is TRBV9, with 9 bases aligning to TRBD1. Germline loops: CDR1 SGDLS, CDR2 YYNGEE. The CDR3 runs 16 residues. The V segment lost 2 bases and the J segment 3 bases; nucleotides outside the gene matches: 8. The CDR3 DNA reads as TGTGCCAGCAGCGTTACCCGGGACAGGGAGGACTATGGCTACACCTTC. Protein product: CASSVTRDREDYGYTF.

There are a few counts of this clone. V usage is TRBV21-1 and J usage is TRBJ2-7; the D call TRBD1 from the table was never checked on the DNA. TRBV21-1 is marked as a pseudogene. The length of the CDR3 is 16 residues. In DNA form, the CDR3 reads TGTGCCAGCAGAACAAGGGGACAGGGGACAACCTACGAGCAGTACTTC. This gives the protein CASRTRGQGTTYEQYF.

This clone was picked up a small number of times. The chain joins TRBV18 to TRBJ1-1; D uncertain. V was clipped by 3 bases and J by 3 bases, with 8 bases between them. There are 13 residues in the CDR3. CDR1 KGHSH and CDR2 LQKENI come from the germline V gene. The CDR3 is CASSPEGYTEAFF. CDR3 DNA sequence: TGTGCCAGCTCACCCGAGGGTTACACTGAAGCTTTCTTT.

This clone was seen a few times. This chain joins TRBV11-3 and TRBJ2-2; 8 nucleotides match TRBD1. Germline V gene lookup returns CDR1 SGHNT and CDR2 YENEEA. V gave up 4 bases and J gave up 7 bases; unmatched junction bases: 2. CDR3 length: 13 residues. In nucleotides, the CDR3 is TGTGCCAGCAGCTGGACAGGGCTCGGGGAGCTGTTTTTT. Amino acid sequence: CASSWTGLGELFF. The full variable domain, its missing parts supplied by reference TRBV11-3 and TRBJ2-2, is EAGVVQSPRYKIIEKKQPVAFWCNPISGHNTLYWYLQNLGQGPELLIRYENEEAVDDSQLPKDRFSAERLKGVDSTLKIQPAELGDSAVYLCASSWTGLGELFFGEGSRLTVL.

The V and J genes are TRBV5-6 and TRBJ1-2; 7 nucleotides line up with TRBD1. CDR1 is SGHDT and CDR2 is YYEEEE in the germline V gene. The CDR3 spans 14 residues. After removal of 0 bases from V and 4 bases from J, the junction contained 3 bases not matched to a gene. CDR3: CASSLVGTAYGYTF. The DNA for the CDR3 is TGTGCCAGCAGCTTGGTAGGGACAGCCTATGGCTACACCTTC.

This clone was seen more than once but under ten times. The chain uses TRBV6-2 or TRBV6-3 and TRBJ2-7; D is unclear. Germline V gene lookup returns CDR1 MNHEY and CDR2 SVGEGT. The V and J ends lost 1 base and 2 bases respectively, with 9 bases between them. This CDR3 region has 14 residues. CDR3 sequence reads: CASSYWQRTYEQYF. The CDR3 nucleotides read TGTGCCAGCAGTTACTGGCAACGAACCTACGAGCAGTACTTC.

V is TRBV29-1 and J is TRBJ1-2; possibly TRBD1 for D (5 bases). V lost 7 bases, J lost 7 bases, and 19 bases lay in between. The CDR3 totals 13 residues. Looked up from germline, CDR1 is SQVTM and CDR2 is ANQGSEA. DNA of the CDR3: TGCAGCGGGGAGGGCCCGGGGGAGAGTGGCTACACCTTC. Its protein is CSGEGPGESGYTF.

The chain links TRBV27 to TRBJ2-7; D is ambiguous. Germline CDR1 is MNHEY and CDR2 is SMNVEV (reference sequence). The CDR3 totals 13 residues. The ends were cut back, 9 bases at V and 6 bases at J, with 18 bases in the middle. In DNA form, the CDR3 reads TGTGCCAGTAAAGACGGGTCTGTCCGCGAGCAGTACTTC. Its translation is CASKDGSVREQYF.

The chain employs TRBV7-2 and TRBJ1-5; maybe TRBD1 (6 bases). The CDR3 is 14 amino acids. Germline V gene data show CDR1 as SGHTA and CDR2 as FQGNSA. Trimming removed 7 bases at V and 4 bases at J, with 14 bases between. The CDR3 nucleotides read TGTGCCAGCACCCGGACAGCCGTGAATCAGCCCCAGCATTTT. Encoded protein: CASTRTAVNQPQHF.

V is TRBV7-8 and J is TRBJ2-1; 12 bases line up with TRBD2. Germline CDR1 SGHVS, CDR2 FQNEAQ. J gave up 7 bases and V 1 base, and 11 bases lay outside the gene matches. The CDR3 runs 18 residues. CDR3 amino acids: CASSLEMILAGGRNEQFF. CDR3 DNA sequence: TGTGCCAGCAGCTTAGAAATGATCCTAGCGGGGGGGAGGAATGAGCAGTTCTTC.

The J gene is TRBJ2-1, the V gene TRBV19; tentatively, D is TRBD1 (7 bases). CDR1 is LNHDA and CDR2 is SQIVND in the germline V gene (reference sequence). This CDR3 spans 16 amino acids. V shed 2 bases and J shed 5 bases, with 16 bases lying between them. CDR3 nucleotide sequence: TGTGCCAGTAGTATAATCGTCGGAGGGGGCCACAATGAGCAGTTCTTC. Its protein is CASSIIVGGGHNEQFF. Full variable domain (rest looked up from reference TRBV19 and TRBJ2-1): DGGITQSPKYLFRKEGQNVTLSCEQNLNHDAMYWYRQDPGQGLRLIYYSQIVNDFQKGDIAEGYSVSREKKESFPLTVTSAQKNPTAFYLCASSIIVGGGHNEQFFGPGTRLTVL.

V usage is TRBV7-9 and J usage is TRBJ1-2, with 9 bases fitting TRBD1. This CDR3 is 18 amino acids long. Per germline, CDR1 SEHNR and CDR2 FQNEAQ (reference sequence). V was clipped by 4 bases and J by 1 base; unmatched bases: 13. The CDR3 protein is CASSWIPGQGDGNYGYTF. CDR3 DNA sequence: TGTGCCAGCAGCTGGATCCCGGGACAGGGTGACGGTAACTATGGCTACACCTTC.

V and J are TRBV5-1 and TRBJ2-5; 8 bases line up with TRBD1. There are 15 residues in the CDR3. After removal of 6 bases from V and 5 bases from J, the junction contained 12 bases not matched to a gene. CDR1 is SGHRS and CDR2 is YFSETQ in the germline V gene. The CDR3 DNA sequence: TGCGCCAGCACCCGGGGACAGGCGGTAAGGGAGACCCAGTACTTC. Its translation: CASTRGQAVRETQYF. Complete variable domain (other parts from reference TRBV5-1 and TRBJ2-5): KAGVTQTPRYLIKTRGQQVTLSCSPISGHRSVSWYQQTPGQGLQFLFEYFSETQRNKGNFPGRFSGRQFSNSRSEMNVSTLELGDSALYLCASTRGQAVRETQYFGPGTRLLVL.

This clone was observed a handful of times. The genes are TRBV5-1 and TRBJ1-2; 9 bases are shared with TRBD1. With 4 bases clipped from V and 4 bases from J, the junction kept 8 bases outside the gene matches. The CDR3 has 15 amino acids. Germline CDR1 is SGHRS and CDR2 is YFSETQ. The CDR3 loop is CASSPQTGGSYGYTF. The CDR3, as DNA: TGCGCCAGCAGCCCACAGACAGGGGGGAGCTATGGCTACACCTTC.

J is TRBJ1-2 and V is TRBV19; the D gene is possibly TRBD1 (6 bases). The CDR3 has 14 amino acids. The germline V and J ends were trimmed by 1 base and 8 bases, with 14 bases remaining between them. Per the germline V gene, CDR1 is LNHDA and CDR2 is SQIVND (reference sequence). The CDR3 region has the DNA TGTGCCAGTAGTATAGTTCCGGGGGGCCGGGGCTACACCTTC. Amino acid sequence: CASSIVPGGRGYTF.

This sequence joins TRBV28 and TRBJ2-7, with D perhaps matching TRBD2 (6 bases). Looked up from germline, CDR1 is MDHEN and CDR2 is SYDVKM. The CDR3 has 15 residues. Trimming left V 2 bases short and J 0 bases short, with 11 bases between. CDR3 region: CASSLTTGSSYEQYF. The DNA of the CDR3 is TGTGCCAGCAGTTTAACGACCGGGAGCTCCTACGAGCAGTACTTC.

The CDR3 spells CASYTGYTEAFF. Here the CDR3 DNA reads TGTGCCAGTTATACAGGGTACACTGAAGCTTTCTTT. The rearrangement joins TRBV6-5 to TRBJ1-1, with a possible D match to TRBD1 (6 bases). Germline assignment: CDR1 MNHEY and CDR2 SVGAGI. This CDR3 spans 12 amino acids. Trimming stripped 9 bases from V and 3 bases from J, with 11 bases between.

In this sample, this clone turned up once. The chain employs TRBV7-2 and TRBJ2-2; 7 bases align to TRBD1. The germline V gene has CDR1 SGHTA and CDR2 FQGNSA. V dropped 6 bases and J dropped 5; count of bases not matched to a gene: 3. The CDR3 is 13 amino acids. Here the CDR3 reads CASSTGDTGELFF. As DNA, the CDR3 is TGTGCCAGCAGTACAGGGGATACCGGGGAGCTGTTTTTT.

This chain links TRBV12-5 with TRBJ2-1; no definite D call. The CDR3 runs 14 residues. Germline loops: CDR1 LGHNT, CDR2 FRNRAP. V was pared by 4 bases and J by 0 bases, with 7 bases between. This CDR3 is CASGWHGSYNEQFF. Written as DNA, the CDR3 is TGTGCTAGTGGTTGGCATGGCTCCTACAATGAGCAGTTCTTC.

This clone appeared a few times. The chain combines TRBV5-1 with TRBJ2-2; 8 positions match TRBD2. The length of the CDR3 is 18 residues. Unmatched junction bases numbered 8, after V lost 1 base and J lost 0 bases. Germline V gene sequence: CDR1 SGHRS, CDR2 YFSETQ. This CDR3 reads CASSLSGGPISNTGELFF. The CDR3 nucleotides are TGCGCCAGCAGCTTGAGCGGGGGCCCCATCTCGAACACCGGGGAGCTGTTTTTT.

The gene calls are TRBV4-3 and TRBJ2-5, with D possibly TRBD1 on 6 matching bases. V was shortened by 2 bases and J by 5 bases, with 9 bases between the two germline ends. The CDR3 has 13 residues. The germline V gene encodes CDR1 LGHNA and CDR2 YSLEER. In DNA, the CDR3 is TGCGCCAGCAGCCAAATAAGGGGGGAGACCCAGTACTTC. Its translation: CASSQIRGETQYF.

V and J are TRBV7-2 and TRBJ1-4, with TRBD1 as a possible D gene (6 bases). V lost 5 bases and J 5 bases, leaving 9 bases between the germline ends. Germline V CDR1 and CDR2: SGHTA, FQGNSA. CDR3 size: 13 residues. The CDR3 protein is CASSQTGNEKLFF. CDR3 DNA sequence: TGTGCCAGCAGCCAGACAGGAAATGAAAAACTGTTTTTT.

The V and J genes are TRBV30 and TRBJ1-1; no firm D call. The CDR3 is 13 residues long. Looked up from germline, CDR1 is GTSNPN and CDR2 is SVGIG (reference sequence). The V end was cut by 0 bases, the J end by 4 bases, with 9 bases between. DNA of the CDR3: TGTGCCTGGAGTGTGGGAGGCGCCACTGAAGCTTTCTTT. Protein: CAWSVGGATEAFF.

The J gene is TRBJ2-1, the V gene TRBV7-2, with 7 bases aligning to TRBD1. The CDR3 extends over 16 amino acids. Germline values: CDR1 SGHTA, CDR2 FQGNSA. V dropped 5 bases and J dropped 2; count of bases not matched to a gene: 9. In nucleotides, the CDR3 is TGTGCCAGCAGCCCGGAACAGGGGAACCCCTACAATGAGCAGTTCTTC. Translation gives CASSPEQGNPYNEQFF.

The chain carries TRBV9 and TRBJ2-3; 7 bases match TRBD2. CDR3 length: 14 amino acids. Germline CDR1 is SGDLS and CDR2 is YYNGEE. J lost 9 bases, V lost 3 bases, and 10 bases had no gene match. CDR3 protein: CASSAWGGGKTQYF. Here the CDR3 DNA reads TGTGCCAGCAGCGCCTGGGGGGGAGGGAAGACGCAGTATTTT.

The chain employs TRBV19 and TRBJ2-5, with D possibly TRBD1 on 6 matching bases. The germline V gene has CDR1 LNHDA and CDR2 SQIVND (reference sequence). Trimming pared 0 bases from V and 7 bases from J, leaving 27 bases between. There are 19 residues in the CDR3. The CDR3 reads CASSIDRFFGRGSSGTQYF. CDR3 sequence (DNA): TGTGCCAGTAGTATAGATCGTTTCTTCGGCAGGGGTTCTTCAGGGACCCAGTACTTC. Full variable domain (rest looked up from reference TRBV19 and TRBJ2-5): DGGITQSPKYLFRKEGQNVTLSCEQNLNHDAMYWYRQDPGQGLRLIYYSQIVNDFQKGDIAEGYSVSREKKESFPLTVTSAQKNPTAFYLCASSIDRFFGRGSSGTQYFGPGTRLLVL.

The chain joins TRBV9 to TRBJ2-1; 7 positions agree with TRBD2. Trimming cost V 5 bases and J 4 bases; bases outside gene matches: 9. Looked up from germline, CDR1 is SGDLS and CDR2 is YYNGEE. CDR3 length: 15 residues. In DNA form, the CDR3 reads TGTGCCAGCAGGGGAAGCGGGGCATTATACAATGAGCAGTTCTTC. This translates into CASRGSGALYNEQFF.

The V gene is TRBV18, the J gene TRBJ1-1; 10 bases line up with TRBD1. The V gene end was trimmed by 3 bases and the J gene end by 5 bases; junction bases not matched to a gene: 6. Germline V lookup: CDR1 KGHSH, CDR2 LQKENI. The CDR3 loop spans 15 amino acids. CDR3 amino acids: CASSPRQGAFTEAFF. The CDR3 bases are TGTGCCAGCTCACCCCGACAGGGGGCTTTTACTGAAGCTTTCTTT.

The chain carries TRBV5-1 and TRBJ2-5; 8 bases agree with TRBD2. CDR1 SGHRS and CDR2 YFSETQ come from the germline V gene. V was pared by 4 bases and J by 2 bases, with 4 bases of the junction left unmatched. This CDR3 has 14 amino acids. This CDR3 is CASSLLAGQETQYF. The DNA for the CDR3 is TGCGCCAGCAGCCTCTTAGCGGGGCAAGAGACCCAGTACTTC. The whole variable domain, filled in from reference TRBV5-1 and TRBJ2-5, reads KAGVTQTPRYLIKTRGQQVTLSCSPISGHRSVSWYQQTPGQGLQFLFEYFSETQRNKGNFPGRFSGRQFSNSRSEMNVSTLELGDSALYLCASSLLAGQETQYFGPGTRLLVL.